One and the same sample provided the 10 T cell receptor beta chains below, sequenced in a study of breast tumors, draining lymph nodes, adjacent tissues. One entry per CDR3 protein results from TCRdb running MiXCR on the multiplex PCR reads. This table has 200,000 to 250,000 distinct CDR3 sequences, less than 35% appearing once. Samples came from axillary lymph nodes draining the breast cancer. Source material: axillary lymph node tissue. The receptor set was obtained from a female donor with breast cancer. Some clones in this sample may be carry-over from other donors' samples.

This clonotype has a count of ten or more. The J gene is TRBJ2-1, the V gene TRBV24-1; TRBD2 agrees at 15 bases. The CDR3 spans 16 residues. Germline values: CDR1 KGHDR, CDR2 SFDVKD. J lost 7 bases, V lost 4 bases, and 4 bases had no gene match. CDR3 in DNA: TGTGCCACCAGTGACCGGACTAGCGGGAGGGTAAATGAGCAGTTCTTC. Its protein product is CATSDRTSGRVNEQFF.

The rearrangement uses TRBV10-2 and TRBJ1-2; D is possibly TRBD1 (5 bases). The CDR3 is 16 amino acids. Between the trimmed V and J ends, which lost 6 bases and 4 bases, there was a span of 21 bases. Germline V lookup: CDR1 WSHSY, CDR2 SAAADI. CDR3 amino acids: CASRLMTGPTSYGYTF. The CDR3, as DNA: TGCGCCAGCAGGCTGATGACGGGGCCAACGTCCTATGGCTACACCTTC.

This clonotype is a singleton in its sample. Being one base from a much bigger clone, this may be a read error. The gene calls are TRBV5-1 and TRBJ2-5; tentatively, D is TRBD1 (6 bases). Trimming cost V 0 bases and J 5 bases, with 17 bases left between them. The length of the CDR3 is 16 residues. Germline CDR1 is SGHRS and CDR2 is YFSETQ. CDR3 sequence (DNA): TGCGCCAGCAGCTTGGCCTCCGGGACAAGGGTCGAGACCCAGTACTTC. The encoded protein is CASSLASGTRVETQYF.

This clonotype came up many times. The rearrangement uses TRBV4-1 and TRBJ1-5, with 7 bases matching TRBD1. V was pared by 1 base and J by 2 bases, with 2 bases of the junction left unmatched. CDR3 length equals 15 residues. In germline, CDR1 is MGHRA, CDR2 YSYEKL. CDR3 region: CASSQVGTGNQPQHF. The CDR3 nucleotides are TGCGCCAGCAGCCAAGTGGGGACAGGCAATCAGCCCCAGCATTTT.

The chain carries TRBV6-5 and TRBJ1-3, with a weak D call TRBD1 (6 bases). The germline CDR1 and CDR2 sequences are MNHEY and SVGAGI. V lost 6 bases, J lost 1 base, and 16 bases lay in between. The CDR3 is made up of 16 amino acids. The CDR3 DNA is TGTGCCAGCAGGAGAGTCGGTACAGGGTCTGGAAACACCATATATTTT. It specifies CASRRVGTGSGNTIYF.

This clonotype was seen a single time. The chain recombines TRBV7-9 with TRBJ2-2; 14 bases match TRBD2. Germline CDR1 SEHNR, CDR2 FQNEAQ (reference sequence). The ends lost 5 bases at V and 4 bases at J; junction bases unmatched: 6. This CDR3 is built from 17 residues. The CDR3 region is CASSGGTSGRSTGELFF. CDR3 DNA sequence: TGTGCCAGCAGCGGGGGGACTAGCGGGAGAAGCACCGGGGAGCTGTTTTTT.

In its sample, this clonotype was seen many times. CDR3 sequence (DNA): TGTGCCAGCAGCAGAGGGACGCCAGATACGCAGTATTTT. Translation: CASSRGTPDTQYF. The V and J genes are TRBV7-3 and TRBJ2-3; D may correspond to TRBD1 or TRBD2 (5 bases each). The length of the CDR3 is 13 residues. Trimming shortened V by 5 bases and J by 4 bases, and 10 bases separated the two germline ends. Germline V gene lookup returns CDR1 SGHTA and CDR2 FQGTGA.

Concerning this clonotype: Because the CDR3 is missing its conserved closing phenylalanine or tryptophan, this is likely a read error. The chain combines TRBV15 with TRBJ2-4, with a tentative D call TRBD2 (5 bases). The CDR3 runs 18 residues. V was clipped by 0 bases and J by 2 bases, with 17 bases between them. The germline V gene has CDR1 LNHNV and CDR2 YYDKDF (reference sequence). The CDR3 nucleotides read TGTGCCACCAGCAGAGATGACCTCGGGATCCAGACCAAAAACATTCAGTACTTG. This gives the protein CATSRDDLGIQTKNIQYL.

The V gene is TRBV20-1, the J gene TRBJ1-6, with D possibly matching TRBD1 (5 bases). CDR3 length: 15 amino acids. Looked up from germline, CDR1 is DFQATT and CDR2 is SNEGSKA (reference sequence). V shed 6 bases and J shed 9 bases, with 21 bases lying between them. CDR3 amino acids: CSASHGGGLTSPLHF. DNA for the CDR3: TGCAGTGCGTCCCACGGCGGGGGACTAACTTCACCCCTCCACTTT.

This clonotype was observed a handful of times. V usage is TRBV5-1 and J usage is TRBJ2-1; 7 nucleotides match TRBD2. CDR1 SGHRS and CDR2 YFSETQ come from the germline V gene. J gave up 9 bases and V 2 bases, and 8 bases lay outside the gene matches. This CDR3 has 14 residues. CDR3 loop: CASSFSSSGGEQFF. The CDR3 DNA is TGCGCCAGCAGCTTTAGCTCATCGGGAGGTGAGCAGTTCTTC.